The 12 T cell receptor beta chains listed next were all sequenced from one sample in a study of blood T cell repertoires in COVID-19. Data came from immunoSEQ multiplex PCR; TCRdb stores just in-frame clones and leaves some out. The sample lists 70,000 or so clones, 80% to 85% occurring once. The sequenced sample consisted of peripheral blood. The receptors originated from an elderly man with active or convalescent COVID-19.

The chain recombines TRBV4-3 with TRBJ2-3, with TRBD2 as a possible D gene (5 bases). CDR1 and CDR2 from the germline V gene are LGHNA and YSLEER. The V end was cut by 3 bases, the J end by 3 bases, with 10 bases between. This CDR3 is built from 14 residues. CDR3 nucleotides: TGCGCCAGCAGCCAGCGGACGGGGACAGATACGCAGTATTTT. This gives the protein CASSQRTGTDTQYF.

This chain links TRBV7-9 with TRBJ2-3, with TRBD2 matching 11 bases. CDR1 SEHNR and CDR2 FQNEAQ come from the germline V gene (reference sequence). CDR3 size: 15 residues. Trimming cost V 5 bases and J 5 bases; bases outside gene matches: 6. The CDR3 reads CASSATSGRRDTQYF. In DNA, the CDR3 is TGTGCCAGCAGCGCAACTAGCGGGAGAAGAGATACGCAGTATTTT.

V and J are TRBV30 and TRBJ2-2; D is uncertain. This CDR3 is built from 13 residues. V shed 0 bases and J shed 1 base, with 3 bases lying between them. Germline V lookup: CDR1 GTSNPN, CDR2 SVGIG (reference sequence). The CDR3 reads CAWSVQNTGELFF. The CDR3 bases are TGTGCCTGGAGTGTTCAGAACACCGGGGAGCTGTTTTTT.

The CDR3 DNA sequence: TGTGCCAGCAGCTCCTCCGCGGCCAGGGGGACCGGGGAGCTGTTTTTT. Protein: CASSSSAARGTGELFF. The J gene is TRBJ2-2, the V gene TRBV7-2; TRBD1 matches 7 bases. This CDR3 is built from 16 residues. CDR1 is SGHTA, CDR2 FQGNSA, per germline. The junction had 10 bases not matched to a gene; V was cut back by 4 bases and J by 5 bases.

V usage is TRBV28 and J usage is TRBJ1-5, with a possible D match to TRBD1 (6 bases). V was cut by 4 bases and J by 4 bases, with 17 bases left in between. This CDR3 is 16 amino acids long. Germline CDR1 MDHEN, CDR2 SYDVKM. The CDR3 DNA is TGTGCCAGCAGTTCGCCAGGGGTGGGACGGAATCAGCCCCAGCATTTT. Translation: CASSSPGVGRNQPQHF.

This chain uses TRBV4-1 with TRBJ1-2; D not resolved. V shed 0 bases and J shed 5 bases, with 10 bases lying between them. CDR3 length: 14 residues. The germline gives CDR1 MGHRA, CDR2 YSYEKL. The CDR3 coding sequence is TGCGCCAGCAGCCAAGATGACAAGCCGTATGGCTACACCTTC. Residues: CASSQDDKPYGYTF.

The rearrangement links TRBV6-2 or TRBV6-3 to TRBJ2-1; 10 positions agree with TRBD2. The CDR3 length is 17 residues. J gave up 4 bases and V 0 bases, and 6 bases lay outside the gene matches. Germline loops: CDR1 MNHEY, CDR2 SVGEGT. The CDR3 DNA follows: TGTGCCAGCAGTTACTCCGGACTAGCGGCCAGGTACAATGAGCAGTTCTTC. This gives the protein CASSYSGLAARYNEQFF.

The CDR3 DNA is TGTGCCAGCGTTCGCGGGAGGGCCTCGGAGACCCAGTACTTC. Translating it yields CASVRGRASETQYF. V is TRBV2 and J is TRBJ2-5; 9 nucleotides agree with TRBD2. CDR3 length: 14 amino acids. V was pared by 8 bases and J by 5 bases, with 9 bases of the junction left unmatched. Germline CDR1 reads SNHLY; CDR2 reads FYNNEI.

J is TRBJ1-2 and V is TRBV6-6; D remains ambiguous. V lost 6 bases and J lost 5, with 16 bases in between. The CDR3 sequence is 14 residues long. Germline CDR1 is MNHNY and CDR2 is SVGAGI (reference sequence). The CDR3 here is CASRDGGPGYGYTF. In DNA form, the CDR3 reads TGTGCCAGCAGGGATGGCGGCCCGGGATATGGCTACACCTTC.

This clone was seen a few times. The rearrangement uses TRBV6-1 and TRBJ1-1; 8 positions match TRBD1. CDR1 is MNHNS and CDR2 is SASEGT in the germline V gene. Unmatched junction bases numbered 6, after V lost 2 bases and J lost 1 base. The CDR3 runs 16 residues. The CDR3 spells CASSEILGQGNTEAFF. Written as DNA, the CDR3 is TGTGCCAGCAGTGAAATACTCGGACAGGGGAACACTGAAGCTTTCTTT.

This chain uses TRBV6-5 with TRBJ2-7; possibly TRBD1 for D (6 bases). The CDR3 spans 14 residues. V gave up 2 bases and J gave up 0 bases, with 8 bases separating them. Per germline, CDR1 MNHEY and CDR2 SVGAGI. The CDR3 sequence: CASSYGDNSYEQYF. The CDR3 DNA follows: TGTGCCAGCAGTTACGGGGACAACTCCTACGAGCAGTACTTC.

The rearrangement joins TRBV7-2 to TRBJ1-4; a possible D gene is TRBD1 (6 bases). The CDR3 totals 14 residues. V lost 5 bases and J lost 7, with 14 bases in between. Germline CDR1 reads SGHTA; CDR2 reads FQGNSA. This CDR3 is CASSATGSFEKLFF. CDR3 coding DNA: TGTGCCAGCAGCGCAACAGGGAGTTTTGAAAAACTGTTTTTT.